The rows below give T cell receptor beta chains drawn from one sample of a study of regulatory T cells in long-lasting Graves disease. MiXCR was run by TCRdb on the multiplex PCR reads, yielding one entry per CDR3 protein. The profile covers 350,000 to 500,000 distinct CDR3 sequences, with approximately 15% appearing a single time and over 15% taken by the ten largest. These data are also associated with another study on T cells in Graves' hyperthyroidism and ophthalmopathy.

Sequences were derived from peripheral blood mononuclear cells (PBMCs), sampled at new diagnosis, from a patient treated with antithyroid drugs. The receptors come from a woman aged 45 to 65 with Graves disease. CDR3s include the opening cysteine and the closing phenylalanine or tryptophan. A D gene is named only where the DNA matches it firmly. The size field is filled for only some rows; it gives once, few, many or a size class.

CDR3	DNA	D	size	V	J
CASSDGQGEYEQYF	TGTGCCAGCAGTGATGGGCAAGGGGAGTACGAGCAGTACTTC	-	-	TRBV6-4	TRBJ2-7
CASSLTVQETQYF	TGTGCCAGCAGCTTGACAGTCCAAGAGACCCAGTACTTC	-	many	TRBV3-1	TRBJ2-5
CSARDWAWVRRARTDEQYF	TGCAGTGCTAGAGATTGGGCTTGGGTCCGCCGGGCCCGAACGGACGAGCAGTACTTC	-	many	TRBV20-1	TRBJ2-7
CASSQVTSGVYEQYF	TGCGCCAGCAGCCAAGTTACTAGCGGGGTCTACGAGCAGTACTTC	TRBD2	-	TRBV4-1	TRBJ2-7
CSVEKQGLNTEAFF	TGCAGCGTTGAAAAACAGGGATTGAACACTGAAGCTTTCTTT	-	many	TRBV29-1	TRBJ1-1
CASSQGASGEVEKLFF	TGTGCCAGCAGCCAAGGGGCTTCCGGGGAGGTAGAAAAACTGTTTTTT	-	many	TRBV4-2	TRBJ1-4
CACSQGTGGYEQYF	TGTGCCTGCAGCCAAGGGACAGGGGGCTACGAGCAGTACTTC	TRBD1	-	TRBV3-1	TRBJ2-7
CAWNVRWALSSYNEQFF	TGTGCCTGGAATGTAAGGTGGGCGCTTAGCTCCTACAATGAGCAGTTCTTC	-	few	TRBV30	TRBJ2-1
CAWRAGSGANVLTF	TGTGCCTGGAGGGCAGGGTCGGGGGCCAACGTCCTGACTTTC	-	-	TRBV30	TRBJ2-6
CAISDLEQGDTGANVLTF	TGTGCCATCAGTGACCTAGAACAGGGGGACACTGGGGCCAACGTCCTGACTTTC	TRBD1	many	TRBV10-3	TRBJ2-6
CASSLEGGGIYEQYF	TGTGCCAGCAGCTTAGAGGGTGGGGGGATCTACGAGCAGTACTTC	-	many	TRBV7-9	TRBJ2-7
CASSLAGPTYEQYF	TGTGCCAGCAGTTTAGCAGGGCCTACCTACGAGCAGTACTTC	-	many	TRBV12-3/TRBV12-4	TRBJ2-7
CASRRQGWTTDTQYF	TGTGCCAGCAGGAGACAGGGATGGACCACAGATACGCAGTATTTT	TRBD1	few	TRBV6-2/TRBV6-3	TRBJ2-3
CASSLASVSYEQYF	TGCGCCAGCAGTCTCGCCTCGGTCTCCTACGAGCAGTACTTC	-	-	TRBV10-2	TRBJ2-7
CASNDGPTDTQYF	TGCGCCAGCAATGACGGTCCCACAGATACGCAGTATTTT	-	few	TRBV5-1	TRBJ2-3
CASSFIAGEIYEQYF	TGTGCCAGCAGTTTTATAGCGGGAGAGATCTACGAGCAGTACTTC	TRBD2	many	TRBV27	TRBJ2-7
CAWGDYRDTQYF	TGTGCCTGGGGGGACTACCGTGATACGCAGTATTTT	TRBD2	many	TRBV30	TRBJ2-3
CASCEVTGELFF	TGTGCCAGCTGCGAGGTTACCGGGGAGCTGTTTTTT	-	many	TRBV12-3/TRBV12-4	TRBJ2-2
CASSLNGHEANTGELFF	TGTGCCAGCTCACTGAATGGACACGAAGCGAACACCGGGGAGCTGTTTTTT	-	-	TRBV18	TRBJ2-2
CASTPSGGSNQPQHF	TGTGCCAGTACCCCCTCAGGCGGTAGCAATCAGCCCCAGCATTTT	-	few	TRBV19	TRBJ1-5
CASSFAPGLAGGYMPYEQYF	TGTGCCAGCAGTTTCGCCCCGGGACTAGCGGGAGGGTATATGCCCTACGAGCAGTACTTC	TRBD2	-	TRBV28	TRBJ2-7
CASSWAVGRGTEAFF	TGCGCCAGCAGCTGGGCCGTGGGCAGGGGCACTGAAGCTTTCTTT	-	-	TRBV5-1	TRBJ1-1
CASTPRGNEKLFF	TGTGCCAGCACGCCTAGGGGGAATGAAAAACTGTTTTTT	-	many	TRBV12-3/TRBV12-4	TRBJ1-4
CASSSTDPYNEQFF	TGTGCCAGCAGTTCAACAGACCCCTACAATGAGCAGTTCTTC	-	many	TRBV28	TRBJ2-1
CSARDQWTPTPVAFF	TGCAGTGCTAGAGATCAATGGACACCGACCCCTGTCGCTTTCTTT	-	-	TRBV20-1	TRBJ1-1
CASSPGLAGYNEQFF	TGTGCCAGCAGTCCGGGACTAGCGGGATACAATGAGCAGTTCTTC	TRBD2	many	TRBV28	TRBJ2-1
CASSFLRSSTDTQYF	TGTGCCAGCAGCTTTCTCAGGAGTTCCACAGATACGCAGTATTTT	-	many	TRBV7-9	TRBJ2-3
CASSNWTAEAFF	TGTGCCAGCAGCAATTGGACAGCTGAAGCTTTCTTT	-	many	TRBV13	TRBJ1-1
CASSGLEDEQFF	TGTGCCAGCAGCGGACTAGAAGATGAGCAGTTCTTC	TRBD2	-	TRBV2	TRBJ2-1
CASSEVTGVYNEQFF	TGTGCCAGCAGTGAAGTCACCGGAGTCTACAATGAGCAGTTCTTC	-	many	TRBV2	TRBJ2-1
CASSTQGLAAYNEQFF	TGTGCCAGCAGCACCCAGGGACTAGCGGCCTACAATGAGCAGTTCTTC	TRBD2	many	TRBV12-3/TRBV12-4	TRBJ2-1
CASSLVGDRTGELFF	TGCGCCAGCAGCTTGGTAGGGGATCGAACCGGGGAGCTGTTTTTT	-	-	TRBV5-1	TRBJ2-2